The 16 T cell receptor beta chains below all came from one sample that was sequenced in a study of blood T cell repertoires in COVID-19. The repertoire was sequenced with immunoSEQ multiplex PCR; TCRdb's copy has only in-frame clones and lacks some. The sample shows some 190,000 clones, about 84% of them seen only once. The sample comprised peripheral blood. These TCRs come from a woman over 75 with COVID-19, enrolled during active disease.

This chain uses TRBV5-1 with TRBJ1-1; 9 positions match TRBD1. J was trimmed by 3 bases and V by 5 bases; bases with no gene match: 5. The CDR3 sequence is 14 residues long. The germline V gene encodes CDR1 SGHRS and CDR2 YFSETQ. In nucleotides, the CDR3 is TGCGCCAGCAGGCCGGGACAGGGATACACTGAAGCTTTCTTT. Its translation: CASRPGQGYTEAFF.

This sequence joins TRBV28 and TRBJ2-7, with 7 bases matching TRBD1. Germline loops: CDR1 MDHEN, CDR2 SYDVKM. The CDR3 runs to 14 residues. V shed 6 bases and J 1 base; nucleotides not matched to a gene: 6. DNA of the CDR3: TGTGCCAGCAGAAGGGGACAGCAATCCTACGAGCAGTACTTC. Amino acids: CASRRGQQSYEQYF.

V usage is TRBV9 and J usage is TRBJ2-1; TRBD2 agrees at 12 bases. V shed 0 bases and J 7 bases; nucleotides not matched to a gene: 8. The CDR3 spans 17 residues. Germline V gene data show CDR1 as SGDLS and CDR2 as YYNGEE. The CDR3 bases are TGTGCCAGCAGCGTAGCGATCAGGACTAGCGGGATAAATGAGCAGTTCTTC. This codes for CASSVAIRTSGINEQFF.

This clone was seen just once. V gene TRBV2 combines with J gene TRBJ1-6, with TRBD1 identical over 8 bases. Germline V CDR1 and CDR2: SNHLY, FYNNEI. The trim removed 8 bases at V and 9 bases at J, leaving 6 bases unmatched. The CDR3 contains 13 residues. The CDR3: CASGQGRSSPLHF. The CDR3, as DNA: TGTGCCAGCGGACAGGGACGAAGTTCACCCCTCCACTTT.

This chain uses TRBV5-5 with TRBJ2-1; 8 nucleotides agree with TRBD2. There are 16 residues in the CDR3. Germline V lookup: CDR1 SGHKS, CDR2 YYEKEE (reference sequence). J gave up 8 bases and V 6 bases, and 16 bases lay outside the gene matches. DNA of the CDR3: TGTGCCAGCACCTTACCTTCGGGGGGGCTCAAGGATGAGCAGTTCTTC. Protein product: CASTLPSGGLKDEQFF.

The CDR3 DNA is TGTGCCAGCAGCTTACGCAGCGGGGGTGGAGATACGCAGTATTTT. Its translation is CASSLRSGGGDTQYF. This sequence joins TRBV5-5 and TRBJ2-3, with 8 bases fitting TRBD2. This CDR3 comprises 15 residues. Germline CDR1 and CDR2: SGHKS and YYEKEE (reference sequence). The V gene end was trimmed by 2 bases and the J gene end by 5 bases; junction bases not matched to a gene: 7. Full variable domain (missing parts from reference TRBV5-5 and TRBJ2-3): DAGVTQSPTHLIKTRGQQVTLRCSPISGHKSVSWYQQVLGQGPQFIFQYYEKEERGRGNFPDRFSARQFPNYSSELNVNALLLGDSALYLCASSLRSGGGDTQYFGPGTRLTVL.

The chain couples TRBV4-1 to TRBJ1-6; D is perhaps TRBD1 (6 bases). Trimming left V 8 bases short and J 4 bases short, with 18 bases between. Germline assignment: CDR1 MGHRA and CDR2 YSYEKL. The CDR3 totals 16 residues. CDR3 residues: CASRRGAGEYNSPLHF. The CDR3, as DNA: TGCGCCAGCCGGCGAGGAGCAGGGGAGTATAATTCACCCCTCCACTTT.

V and J are TRBV7-8 and TRBJ1-2; 8 bases line up with TRBD1. The junction had 0 bases not matched to a gene; V was cut back by 1 base and J by 2 bases. Per germline, CDR1 SGHVS and CDR2 FQNEAQ. The CDR3 runs 14 residues. The CDR3 is CASSLGQGNYGYTF. The CDR3 region has the DNA TGTGCCAGCAGCTTAGGACAGGGGAACTATGGCTACACCTTC.

This rearrangement joins TRBV11-2 to TRBJ1-1; no clear D gene. CDR3 length: 14 amino acids. V lost 5 bases and J 2 bases, leaving 12 bases between the germline ends. The V gene's germline CDR1 is SGHAT and CDR2 FQNNGV. CDR3 sequence: CASSLSDGNTEAFF. The CDR3 DNA is TGTGCCAGCAGCCTCAGCGATGGAAACACTGAAGCTTTCTTT.

The V and J genes are TRBV6-5 and TRBJ2-7, with TRBD2 identical over 7 bases. The CDR3 contains 14 residues. V shed 8 bases, J shed 1 base, and the junction held 8 bases outside the gene matches. Germline CDR1 reads MNHEY; CDR2 reads SVGAGI. The CDR3 is CASRAVGGSYEQYF. CDR3 sequence (DNA): TGTGCCAGCCGCGCCGTCGGGGGGTCCTACGAGCAGTACTTC.

This chain joins TRBV6-5 and TRBJ2-4; 7 nucleotides align to TRBD2. Germline V gene lookup returns CDR1 MNHEY and CDR2 SVGAGI. The CDR3 spans 14 residues. J was trimmed by 8 bases and V by 6 bases; bases with no gene match: 10. The CDR3 sequence: CASSPDRRGDIQYF. The CDR3 bases are TGTGCCAGCAGCCCAGACAGACGGGGGGACATTCAGTACTTC.

This clone appeared once. At one of its ends the junction is not consistent with the germline gene, which may arise from a read error. The chain is built from TRBV3-1 (or the pseudogene TRBV3-2) and TRBJ2-2, with D hard to call. The CDR3 runs 14 residues. CDR1 and CDR2 from the germline V gene are LGHDT and YNNKEL (reference sequence). The CDR3 sequence is CASSQAPGTGELFF. CDR3 DNA sequence: TGTGCCAGCAGTCAAGCACCCGGCACCGGGGAGCTGTTTTTT.

Comment on this clone: A read error may account for a junction end that differs from germline. The V and J genes are TRBV19 and TRBJ1-1; D is unresolved. Per the germline V gene, CDR1 is LNHDA and CDR2 is SQIVND (reference sequence). CDR3 length: 14 amino acids. CDR3 amino acids: CASTIKREATEAFF. CDR3 coding DNA: TGTGCCAGTACTATAAAAAGGGAGGCCACTGAAGCTTTCTTT.

This clone was recorded once. V is TRBV12-3 or TRBV12-4 and J is TRBJ2-7; D is uncertain. Trimming shortened V by 3 bases and J by 3 bases, and 3 bases separated the two germline ends. The CDR3 sequence is 11 residues long. The CDR3 loop is CASSFGYEQYF. DNA of the CDR3: TGTGCCAGCAGTTTCGGCTACGAGCAGTACTTC.

This chain uses TRBV15 with TRBJ2-5; 7 bases are a match to TRBD1. Germline CDR1 LNHNV, CDR2 YYDKDF (reference sequence). V was pared by 5 bases and J by 5 bases, with 14 bases of the junction left unmatched. The CDR3 runs 16 residues. This CDR3 is CATSDRVRFGLETQYF. The DNA for the CDR3 is TGTGCCACCAGCGACAGGGTTAGGTTCGGGTTGGAGACCCAGTACTTC.

The chain uses TRBV27 and TRBJ1-5, with a weak D call TRBD1 (6 bases). V lost 4 bases and J lost 2, with 15 bases in between. CDR1 and CDR2 from the germline V gene are MNHEY and SMNVEV (reference sequence). This CDR3 spans 16 amino acids. The DNA of the CDR3 is TGTGCCAGCAGTTCCCGACAGGCGGCGGGCAATCAGCCCCAGCATTTT. Its protein product is CASSSRQAAGNQPQHF.